This entry concerns a single TCR beta chain. What this receptor recognizes is not known. Qualities for individual bases were not recorded, and no much larger clone is one base off. Interpreted using the paper, the time point label stands for: about 28 days (+/-7) after the second vaccine dose. Because spike-specific TCR depth and breadth did not differ between the two schedules, AZD1222 recipients who got a second dose at roughly 4 weeks were pooled with those who got a second dose at roughly 12 weeks. Samples from vaccinated people were obtained from the UK trials COV001 and COV002, which included a single-blind randomized controlled phase 2/3 trial of AZD1222 (ChAdOx1 nCoV-19) in healthy adults. For TCRbeta chain sequencing, PBMC samples from trial participants were taken at day 0 and at day 28 after the second dose. The entry originates in a study of T cell responses to AZD1222 COVID-19 vaccine (dated by TCRdb to 2020 to 2023). Regarding the research as a whole: A total of under 250 trial participants underwent TCR sequencing, of whom 207 had received two doses of AZD1222 and 26 had received two doses of the MenACWY control vaccine. Trial participants were enrolled by age into 18-55, 56-69 and 70-plus year subgroups, with around 140, 26 and 57 TCR-sequenced participants respectively.

The CDR3 regions of human TCRbeta chains were analyzed by immunosequencing. The original methods were these. Repertoire TCRs were matched against a reference library of SARS-CoV-2-specific TCRs generated with the MIRA antigen-specificity platform. Breadth was defined as the fraction of unique TCRs that were SARS-CoV-2-associated, and depth was defined as the fraction of total T cells that were SARS-CoV-2-associated. Each spike-specific TCR was assigned to its reactive spike region and to a CD4 or CD8 class using the MIRA data. Log10-transformed breadth and depth values were compared by one-way ANOVA with Sidak's multiple comparisons tests. In TCRdb, the immuneACCESS table is reduced to in-frame sequences with V and J assigned. These tables do not hold every clone; where another copy was compared, an unresolved V gene accounts for under half, and the others remain unexplained. That table furnishes V, J and clone size, whereas the DNA furnished D and trimming. This sample has more than 150,000 clones in its table, and about 90% of those were observed once. Clones ranked in the top ten supply 1.5% to 2.5% of the sample.

V was cut back by 1 base and J by 1 base, leaving a gap of 7 bases between them. The CDR3 starts with the cysteine, ends with the phenylalanine, and has 13 residues. The kept DNA is CDR3 alone, 39 bases in frame from the first base. The germline V gene encodes CDR1 GTSNPN and CDR2 SVGIG (reference sequence). What the authors observed across the whole study: Reportedly, close to half of the unique spike-specific TCRs recognized epitopes lying outside the regions that are mutated in the B.1.351 and B.1.1.7 variants. A significant rise in spike-specific TCR breadth and depth was observed after two AZD1222 doses relative to day 0 and relative to MenACWY recipients. Conclusions about previously exposed vaccinees are limited because only a handful of AZD1222 recipients were SARS-CoV-2 seropositive at baseline. Because no day 14 peak-response samples were available, the repertoires could be characterized only after the peak T cell response. The 56-69-year group was small, and its depth increase did not reach significance, likely because of low power. Most participants were white British and females outnumbered males, and the authors suggested that clonal diversity may have been underestimated. The vaccine-associated CD4 TCRs covered the entire spike protein, and the dominant responses fell in regions 160-218 and 743-854.

The V and J genes are TRBV30 and TRBJ1-1; perhaps TRBD1 is the D gene, with 6 bases matching. The sample was peripheral blood, taken 28 days after the second AZD1222 dose. This sequence was found in an adult who received the AZD1222 COVID-19 vaccine. In nucleotide form, the sequence is TGTGCCTGGAGTGGGACAGCGAACACTGAAGCTTTCTTT. Its coded protein is CAWSGTANTEAFF.